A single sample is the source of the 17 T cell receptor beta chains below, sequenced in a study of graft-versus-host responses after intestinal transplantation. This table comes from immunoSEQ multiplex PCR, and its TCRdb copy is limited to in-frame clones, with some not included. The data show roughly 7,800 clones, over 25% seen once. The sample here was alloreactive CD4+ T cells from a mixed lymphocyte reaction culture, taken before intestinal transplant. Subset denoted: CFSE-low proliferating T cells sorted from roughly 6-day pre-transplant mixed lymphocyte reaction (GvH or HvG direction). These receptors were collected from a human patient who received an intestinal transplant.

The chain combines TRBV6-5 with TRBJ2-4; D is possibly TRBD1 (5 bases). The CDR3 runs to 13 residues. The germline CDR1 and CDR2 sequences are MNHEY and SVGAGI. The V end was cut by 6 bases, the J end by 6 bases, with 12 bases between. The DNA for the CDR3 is TGTGCCAGCAGAGGACACCGGACAAACATTCAGTACTTC. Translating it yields CASRGHRTNIQYF.

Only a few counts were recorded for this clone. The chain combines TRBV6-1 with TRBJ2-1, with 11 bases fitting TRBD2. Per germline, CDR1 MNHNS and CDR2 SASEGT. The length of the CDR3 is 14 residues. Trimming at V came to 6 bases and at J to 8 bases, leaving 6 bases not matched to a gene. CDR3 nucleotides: TGTGCCAGCAGGCTTAGCGGGGGGGCCCATGAGCAGTTCTTC. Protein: CASRLSGGAHEQFF.

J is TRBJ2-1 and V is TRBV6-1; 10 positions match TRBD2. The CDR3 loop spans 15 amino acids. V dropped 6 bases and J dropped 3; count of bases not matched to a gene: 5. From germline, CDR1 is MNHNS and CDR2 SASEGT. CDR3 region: CASRTGTSVYNEQFF. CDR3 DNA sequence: TGTGCCAGCAGGACCGGGACTAGCGTCTACAATGAGCAGTTCTTC.

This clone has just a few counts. The CDR3 sequence is CASSYSTGYGYTF. The CDR3 DNA reads TGTGCCAGCAGTTACTCGACGGGCTATGGCTACACCTTC. The V gene is TRBV6-5, the J gene TRBJ1-2; D uncertain. V was clipped by 0 bases and J by 4 bases, with 6 bases between them. This CDR3 has 13 amino acids. Germline V gives CDR1 MNHEY, CDR2 SVGAGI.

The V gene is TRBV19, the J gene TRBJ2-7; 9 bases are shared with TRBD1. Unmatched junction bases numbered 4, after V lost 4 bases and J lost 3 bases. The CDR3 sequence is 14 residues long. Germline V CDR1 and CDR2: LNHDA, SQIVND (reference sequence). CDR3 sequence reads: CASSTTGGVYEQYF. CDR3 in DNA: TGTGCCAGTAGTACGACAGGGGGTGTCTACGAGCAGTACTTC.

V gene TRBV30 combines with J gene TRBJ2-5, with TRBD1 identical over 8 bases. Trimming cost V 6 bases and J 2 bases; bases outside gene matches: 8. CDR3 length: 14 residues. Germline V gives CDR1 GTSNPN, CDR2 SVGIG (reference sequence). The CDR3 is CACTRGRRQETQYF. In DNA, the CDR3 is TGTGCCTGCACCAGGGGGCGCAGACAAGAGACCCAGTACTTC.

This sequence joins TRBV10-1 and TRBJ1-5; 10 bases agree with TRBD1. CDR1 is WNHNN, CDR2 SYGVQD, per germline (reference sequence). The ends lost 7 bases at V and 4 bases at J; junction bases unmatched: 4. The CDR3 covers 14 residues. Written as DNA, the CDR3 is TGCGCCAGCAAAGGGACAGGGGAGAATCAGCCCCAGCATTTT. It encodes CASKGTGENQPQHF.

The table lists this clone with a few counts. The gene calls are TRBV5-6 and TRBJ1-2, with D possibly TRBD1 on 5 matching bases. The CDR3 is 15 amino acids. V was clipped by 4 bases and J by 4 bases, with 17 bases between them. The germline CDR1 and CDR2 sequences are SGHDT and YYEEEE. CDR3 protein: CASSPTGNDFYGYTF. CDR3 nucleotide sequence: TGTGCCAGCAGCCCCACAGGTAACGACTTCTATGGCTACACCTTC.

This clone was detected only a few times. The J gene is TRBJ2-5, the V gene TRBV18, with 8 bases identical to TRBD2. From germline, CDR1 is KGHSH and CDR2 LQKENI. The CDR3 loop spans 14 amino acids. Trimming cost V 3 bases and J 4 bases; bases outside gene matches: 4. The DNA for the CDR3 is TGTGCCAGCTCACCCCAGCTAGCGGGAGAGACCCAGTACTTC. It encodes CASSPQLAGETQYF.

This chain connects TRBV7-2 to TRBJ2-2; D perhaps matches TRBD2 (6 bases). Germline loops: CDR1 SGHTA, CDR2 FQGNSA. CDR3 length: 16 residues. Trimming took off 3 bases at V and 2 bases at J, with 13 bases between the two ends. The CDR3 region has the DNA TGTGCCAGCAGCTTTTCCGGGACTCTAAACACCGGGGAGCTGTTTTTT. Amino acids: CASSFSGTLNTGELFF.

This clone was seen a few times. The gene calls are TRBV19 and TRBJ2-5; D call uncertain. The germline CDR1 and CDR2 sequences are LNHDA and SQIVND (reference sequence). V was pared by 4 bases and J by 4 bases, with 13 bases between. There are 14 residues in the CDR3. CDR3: CASSSDKSRETQYF. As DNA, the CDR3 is TGTGCCAGTAGTAGTGACAAGTCGAGAGAGACCCAGTACTTC. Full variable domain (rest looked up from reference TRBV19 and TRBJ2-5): DGGITQSPKYLFRKEGQNVTLSCEQNLNHDAMYWYRQDPGQGLRLIYYSQIVNDFQKGDIAEGYSVSREKKESFPLTVTSAQKNPTAFYLCASSSDKSRETQYFGPGTRLLVL.

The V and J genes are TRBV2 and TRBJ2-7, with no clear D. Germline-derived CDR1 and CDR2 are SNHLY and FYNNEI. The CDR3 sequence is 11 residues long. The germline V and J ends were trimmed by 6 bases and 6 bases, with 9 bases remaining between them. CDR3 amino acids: CASRGEGEQYF. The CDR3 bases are TGTGCCAGCAGGGGCGAAGGCGAGCAGTACTTC.

CDR3 nucleotides: TGCGCCAGCAGCTTCGGTGACAGGGGCGAGACCCAGTACTTC. This codes for CASSFGDRGETQYF. This chain uses TRBV5-1 with TRBJ2-5, with 8 bases matching TRBD1. V lost 2 bases, J lost 5 bases, and 5 bases stayed unmatched. The length of the CDR3 is 14 residues. CDR1 is SGHRS and CDR2 is YFSETQ in the germline V gene.

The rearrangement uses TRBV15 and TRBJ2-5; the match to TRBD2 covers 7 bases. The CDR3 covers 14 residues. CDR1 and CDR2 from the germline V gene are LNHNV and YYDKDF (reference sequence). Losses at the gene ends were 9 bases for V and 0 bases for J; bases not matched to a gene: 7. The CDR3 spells CATRSGTNQETQYF. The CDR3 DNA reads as TGTGCCACTCGTTCCGGGACTAACCAAGAGACCCAGTACTTC.

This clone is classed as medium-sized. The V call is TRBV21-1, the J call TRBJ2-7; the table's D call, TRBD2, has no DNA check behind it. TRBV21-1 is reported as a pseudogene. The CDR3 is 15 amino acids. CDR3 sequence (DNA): TGTGCCAGCAGCAAACCAAGCGGGAGGGTGAGGGAGCAGTACTTC. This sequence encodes CASSKPSGRVREQYF.

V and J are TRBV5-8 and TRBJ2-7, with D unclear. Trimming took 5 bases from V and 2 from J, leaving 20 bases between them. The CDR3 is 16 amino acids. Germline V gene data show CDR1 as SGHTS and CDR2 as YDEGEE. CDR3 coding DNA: TGTGCCAGCAGGTCCAGTGGGCCTAAATGGACCTACGAGCAGTACTTC. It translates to CASRSSGPKWTYEQYF.

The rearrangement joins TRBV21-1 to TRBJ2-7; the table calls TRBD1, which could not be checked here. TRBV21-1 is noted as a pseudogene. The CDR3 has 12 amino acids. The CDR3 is CASTGQAYEQYF. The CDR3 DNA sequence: TGTGCCAGCACCGGACAGGCCTACGAGCAGTACTTC.